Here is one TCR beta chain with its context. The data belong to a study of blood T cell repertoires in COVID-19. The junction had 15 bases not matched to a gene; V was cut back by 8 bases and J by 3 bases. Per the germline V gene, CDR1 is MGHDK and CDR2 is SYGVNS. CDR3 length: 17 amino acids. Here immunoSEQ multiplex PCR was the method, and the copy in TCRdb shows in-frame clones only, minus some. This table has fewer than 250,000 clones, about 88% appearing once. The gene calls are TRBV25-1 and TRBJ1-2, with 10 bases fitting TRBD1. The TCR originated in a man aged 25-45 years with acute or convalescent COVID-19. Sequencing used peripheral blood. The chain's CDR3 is CASLNEDRGFPYYGYTF. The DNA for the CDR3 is TGTGCCAGCCTTAACGAGGACAGGGGGTTCCCTTACTATGGCTACACCTTC.